These 20 T cell receptor beta chains share one sample of origin, sequenced in a study of early T cells in non-severe SARS-CoV-2 infection. TCRdb passed the 5' RACE reads through MiXCR, listing each CDR3 protein once. The sample has around 70,000 distinct CDR3 sequences; 10% to 15% are singletons. Sequenced sample: whole blood. The receptor set was obtained from an adult who was a healthcare worker with PCR-confirmed SARS-CoV-2 infection or an uninfected control (not recorded which).

This clonotype was seen a few times. The V gene is TRBV30, the J gene TRBJ1-2; no firm D call. The CDR3 is 10 residues long. The V and J ends lost 4 bases and 7 bases respectively, with 7 bases between them. Looked up from germline, CDR1 is GTSNPN and CDR2 is SVGIG (reference sequence). For the CDR3, the DNA is TGTGCCTGGATGGGGTCTGGCTACACCTTC. Its protein is CAWMGSGYTF.

To note about this clonotype: This could be a read error, since a much larger clone is one nucleotide away. The CDR3 region is CASSTGQDQETQFF. In DNA, the CDR3 is TGTGCCAGCAGCACCGGACAGGACCAAGAGACCCAGTTCTTC. The chain employs TRBV7-7 and TRBJ2-5, with 7 bases matching TRBD1. The tail of the sequence fits TRBJ2-1 better, so the J call may be wrong. This CDR3 is built from 14 residues. Germline values: CDR1 SSHAT, CDR2 FNYEAQ (reference sequence).

In this sample, this clonotype turned up many times. CDR3 loop: CAISGTSQGETQYF. CDR3 nucleotide sequence: TGTGCCATCAGTGGTACTAGCCAGGGGGAGACCCAGTACTTC. V usage is TRBV10-3 and J usage is TRBJ2-5; the D call may be TRBD1 or TRBD2 (6 bases each). V was clipped by 4 bases and J by 5 bases, with 14 bases between them. Per germline, CDR1 ENHRY and CDR2 SYGVKD. This CDR3 contains 14 residues.

This clonotype was observed a handful of times. The chain recombines TRBV5-1 with TRBJ2-1; 10 bases map to TRBD2. This CDR3 contains 14 residues. The germline CDR1 and CDR2 sequences are SGHRS and YFSETQ. Germline trimming cut 8 bases from V and 7 bases from J; bases unmatched to any gene: 9. This CDR3 reads CASSSGRALNEQFF. CDR3 in DNA: TGCGCCAGTTCAAGCGGGAGGGCCTTAAATGAGCAGTTCTTC.

This clonotype was counted ten times or more. The chain couples TRBV21-1 to TRBJ2-2. TRBV21-1 is labeled a pseudogene. This CDR3 has 14 residues. This CDR3 is CASSKEANTGELFF. DNA of the CDR3: TGTGCCAGCAGCAAAGAGGCGAACACCGGGGAGCTGTTTTTT.

The chain joins TRBV20-1 to TRBJ1-5; D unclear. The CDR3 is 14 residues long. V was shortened by 1 base and J by 2 bases, with 9 bases between the two germline ends. Looked up from germline, CDR1 is DFQATT and CDR2 is SNEGSKA (reference sequence). The CDR3 loop is CSARGWPGNQPQHF. Written as DNA, the CDR3 is TGCAGTGCTAGAGGTTGGCCGGGCAATCAGCCCCAGCATTTT.

The V gene is TRBV19, the J gene TRBJ2-3; D may correspond to TRBD1 or TRBD2 (5 bases each). The ends were cut back, 6 bases at V and 0 bases at J, with 16 bases in the middle. The germline V gene has CDR1 LNHDA and CDR2 SQIVND (reference sequence). CDR3 length: 16 residues. This CDR3 is CASRNYPGRSTDTQYF. DNA for the CDR3: TGTGCCAGTAGAAACTACCCGGGACGGAGCACAGATACGCAGTATTTT.

The J gene is TRBJ1-1, the V gene TRBV27, with D possibly TRBD1 on 5 matching bases. Germline lookup yields CDR1 MNHEY and CDR2 SMNVEV (reference sequence). The length of the CDR3 is 14 residues. Trimming pared 7 bases from V and 1 base from J, leaving 13 bases between. This CDR3 is CASTTGTSNTEAFF. In nucleotides, the CDR3 is TGTGCCAGCACTACCGGGACTTCGAACACTGAAGCTTTCTTT.

On this clonotype: A clone one base away is much larger, so this may be a read error. The gene calls are TRBV30 and TRBJ2-7; D not certain. Germline assignment: CDR1 GTSNPN and CDR2 SVGIG (reference sequence). The CDR3 totals 12 residues. The CDR3 loop is CAWSVGHGELYF. For the CDR3, the DNA is TGTGCCTGGAGTGTCGGGCACGGCGAGCTGTACTTC.

This clonotype was seen at least ten times. The rearrangement uses TRBV29-1 and TRBJ2-1; D gene uncertain. V was pared by 6 bases and J by 0 bases, with 15 bases between. The germline gives CDR1 SQVTM, CDR2 ANQGSEA. This CDR3 contains 15 residues. The CDR3: CSVVGPPSSYNEQFF. CDR3 coding DNA: TGCAGCGTGGTTGGACCTCCATCCTCCTACAATGAGCAGTTCTTC.

This clonotype came up a few times. The CDR3 DNA reads as TGTGCGAGCGGGAGCAGCGAACAAGAGACCCAGTACTTC. Translating it yields CASGSSEQETQYF. The chain joins TRBV19 to TRBJ2-5, with TRBD2 identical over 8 bases. The CDR3 is 13 residues long. Germline V gives CDR1 LNHDA, CDR2 SQIVND (reference sequence).

Turning to this clonotype: Since a much larger clone is just one base distant, this may be a read error. V gene TRBV14 combines with J gene TRBJ1-2; the match to TRBD1 covers 7 bases. Germline V gives CDR1 SGHDN, CDR2 FVKESK. The CDR3 is 15 amino acids. CDR3 sequence: CVSSPDVAQGYGYTF. The CDR3 DNA follows: TGTGTCAGCAGCCCCGACGTCGCACAGGGGTATGGCTACACCTTC.

As concerns this clonotype: Compared with germline, one end of the junction differs, possibly owing to a read error. The chain has TRBV5-1 and TRBJ2-1; 8 bases line up with TRBD2. CDR1 is SGHRS, CDR2 YFSETQ, per germline. The CDR3 has 14 amino acids. The CDR3 spells CASSSGGGLLRLIF. CDR3 DNA: TGCGCCAGCAGCTCCGGGGGGGGCTTACTAAGACTCATCTTC.

The rearrangement uses TRBV30 and TRBJ1-6, with TRBD1 matching over 7 bases. Per germline, CDR1 GTSNPN and CDR2 SVGIG (reference sequence). Trimming cost V 6 bases and J 7 bases; bases outside gene matches: 3. CDR3 length: 12 residues. The chain's CDR3 is CACGTANSPLHF. CDR3 DNA: TGTGCCTGCGGGACAGCGAATTCACCCCTCCACTTT.

This chain connects TRBV28 to TRBJ2-7; possible D gene TRBD2, 7 bases. Trimming removed 6 bases from V and 6 bases from J, with 15 bases in between. The CDR3 has 13 residues. From germline, CDR1 is MDHEN and CDR2 SYDVKM. This CDR3 is CASRERGRGEQYF. In DNA form, the CDR3 reads TGTGCCAGCAGGGAGAGGGGGAGGGGCGAGCAGTACTTC.

This clonotype has only a few counts. The CDR3 DNA reads TGCAGTGCTAGAGATCCCGGGACAGGGGCCAATGAGCAGTTCTTC. Residues: CSARDPGTGANEQFF. This chain uses TRBV20-1 with TRBJ2-1, with TRBD1 matching over 10 bases. CDR3 length: 15 amino acids. V dropped 0 bases and J dropped 6; count of bases not matched to a gene: 5. Germline V gene sequence: CDR1 DFQATT, CDR2 SNEGSKA (reference sequence).

This sequence joins TRBV20-1 and TRBJ2-5, with 9 bases that match TRBD2. In germline, CDR1 is DFQATT, CDR2 SNEGSKA (reference sequence). The CDR3 is 13 residues long. The CDR3 loop reads CNPLAGYQETQYF. In DNA form, the CDR3 reads TGCAATCCACTAGCGGGCTACCAAGAGACCCAGTACTTC.

V gene TRBV20-1 combines with J gene TRBJ2-3; D unresolved. In germline, CDR1 is DFQATT, CDR2 SNEGSKA (reference sequence). Trimming removed 6 bases from V and 2 bases from J, with 12 bases in between. The CDR3 totals 13 residues. The CDR3 protein is CSAPPPDTDTQYF. DNA of the CDR3: TGCAGTGCCCCGCCCCCGGACACAGATACGCAGTATTTT.

The chain is built from TRBV6-5 and TRBJ1-2; no reliable D call. V lost 7 bases, J lost 6 bases, and 15 bases lay in between. CDR1 MNHEY and CDR2 SVGAGI come from the germline V gene. The CDR3 runs 13 residues. CDR3 coding DNA: TGTGCCAGCACGGCGGGGTTGAAGAATGGCTACACCTTC. Translation: CASTAGLKNGYTF.

This sequence joins TRBV15 and TRBJ1-5; possibly TRBD1 for D (5 bases). Trimming left V 0 bases short and J 1 base short, with 7 bases between. Germline V gene sequence: CDR1 LNHNV, CDR2 YYDKDF (reference sequence). This CDR3 contains 15 residues. CDR3 bases: TGTGCCACCAGCAGAGAGCGACAGAGCAATCAGCCCCAGCATTTT. Its translation is CATSRERQSNQPQHF.